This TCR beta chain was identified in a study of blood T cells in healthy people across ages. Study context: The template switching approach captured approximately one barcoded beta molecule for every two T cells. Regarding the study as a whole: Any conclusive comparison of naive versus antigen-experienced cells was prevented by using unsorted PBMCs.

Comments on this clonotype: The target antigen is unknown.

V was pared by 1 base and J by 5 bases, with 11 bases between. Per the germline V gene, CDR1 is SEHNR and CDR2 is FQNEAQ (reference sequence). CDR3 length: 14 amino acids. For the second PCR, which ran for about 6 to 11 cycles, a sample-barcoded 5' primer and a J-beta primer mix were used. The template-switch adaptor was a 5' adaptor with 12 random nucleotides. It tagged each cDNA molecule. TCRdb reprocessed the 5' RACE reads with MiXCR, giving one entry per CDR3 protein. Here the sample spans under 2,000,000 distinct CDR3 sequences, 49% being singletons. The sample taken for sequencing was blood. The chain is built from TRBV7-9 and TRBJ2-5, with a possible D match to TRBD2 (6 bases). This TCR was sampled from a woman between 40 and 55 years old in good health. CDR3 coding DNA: TGTGCCAGCAGCTTAGGTCCTAGCGAGGAGACCCAGTACTTC. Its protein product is CASSLGPSEETQYF.